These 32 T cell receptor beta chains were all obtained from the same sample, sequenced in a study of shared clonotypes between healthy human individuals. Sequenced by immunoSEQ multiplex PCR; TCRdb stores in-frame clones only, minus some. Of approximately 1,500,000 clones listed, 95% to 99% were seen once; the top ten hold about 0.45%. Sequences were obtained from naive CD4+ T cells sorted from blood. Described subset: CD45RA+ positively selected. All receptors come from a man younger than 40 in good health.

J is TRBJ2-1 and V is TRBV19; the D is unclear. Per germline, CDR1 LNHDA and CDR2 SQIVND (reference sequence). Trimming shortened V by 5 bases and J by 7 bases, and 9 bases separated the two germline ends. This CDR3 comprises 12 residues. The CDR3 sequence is CASSYLRNEQFF. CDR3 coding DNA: TGTGCCAGTAGTTACCTGCGGAATGAGCAGTTCTTC.

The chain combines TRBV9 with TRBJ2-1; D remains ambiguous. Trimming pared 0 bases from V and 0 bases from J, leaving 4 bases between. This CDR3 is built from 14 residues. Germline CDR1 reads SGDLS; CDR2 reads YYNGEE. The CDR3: CASSVETSYNEQFF. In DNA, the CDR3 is TGTGCCAGCAGCGTAGAGACCTCCTACAATGAGCAGTTCTTC.

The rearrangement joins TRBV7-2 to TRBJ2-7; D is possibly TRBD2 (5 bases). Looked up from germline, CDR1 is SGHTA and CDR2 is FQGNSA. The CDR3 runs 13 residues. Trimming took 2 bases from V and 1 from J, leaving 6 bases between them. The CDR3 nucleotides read TGTGCCAGCAGCTTACGGAGGTCCTACGAGCAGTACTTC. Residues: CASSLRRSYEQYF.

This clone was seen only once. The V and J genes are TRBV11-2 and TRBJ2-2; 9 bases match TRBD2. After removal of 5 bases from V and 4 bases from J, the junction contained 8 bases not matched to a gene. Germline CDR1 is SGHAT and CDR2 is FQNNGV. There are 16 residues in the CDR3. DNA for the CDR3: TGTGCCAGCAGCGTGACTAGCGGCCGTACCACCGGGGAGCTGTTTTTT. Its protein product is CASSVTSGRTTGELFF. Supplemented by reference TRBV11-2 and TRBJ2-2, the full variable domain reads EAGVAQSPRYKIIEKRQSVAFWCNPISGHATLYWYQQILGQGPKLLIQFQNNGVVDDSQLPKDRFSAERLKGVDSTLKIQPAKLEDSAVYLCASSVTSGRTTGELFFGEGSRLTVL.

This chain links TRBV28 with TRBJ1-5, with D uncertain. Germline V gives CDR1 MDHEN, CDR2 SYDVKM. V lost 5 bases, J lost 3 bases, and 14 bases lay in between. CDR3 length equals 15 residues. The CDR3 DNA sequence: TGTGCCAGCAGTAAAGCGAGTGGCCCCAATCAGCCCCAGCATTTT. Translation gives CASSKASGPNQPQHF.

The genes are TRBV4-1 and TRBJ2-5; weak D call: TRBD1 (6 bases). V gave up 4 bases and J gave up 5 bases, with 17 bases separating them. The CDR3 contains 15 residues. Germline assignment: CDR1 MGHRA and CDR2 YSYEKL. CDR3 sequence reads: CASSREIGQLETQYF. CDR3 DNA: TGCGCCAGCAGCCGCGAAATTGGACAGCTCGAGACCCAGTACTTC.

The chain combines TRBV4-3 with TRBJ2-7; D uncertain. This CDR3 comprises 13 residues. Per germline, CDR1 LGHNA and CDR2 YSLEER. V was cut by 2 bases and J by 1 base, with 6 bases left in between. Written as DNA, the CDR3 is TGCGCCAGCAGCCAACTAGTTTCCTACGAGCAGTACTTC. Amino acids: CASSQLVSYEQYF.

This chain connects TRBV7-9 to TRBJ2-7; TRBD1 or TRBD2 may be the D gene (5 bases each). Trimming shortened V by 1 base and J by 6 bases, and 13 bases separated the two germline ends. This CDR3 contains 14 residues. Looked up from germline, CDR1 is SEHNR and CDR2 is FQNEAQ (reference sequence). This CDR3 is CASSLGDAVSEQYF. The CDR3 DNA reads TGTGCCAGCAGCTTAGGGGACGCGGTAAGCGAGCAGTACTTC.

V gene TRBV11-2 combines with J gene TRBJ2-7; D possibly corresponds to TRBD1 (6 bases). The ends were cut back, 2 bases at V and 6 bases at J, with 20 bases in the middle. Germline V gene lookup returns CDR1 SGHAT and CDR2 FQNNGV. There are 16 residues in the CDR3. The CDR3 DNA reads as TGTGCCAGCAGCTTAAATCCGGGACACCCCGACGGCGAGCAGTACTTC. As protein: CASSLNPGHPDGEQYF.

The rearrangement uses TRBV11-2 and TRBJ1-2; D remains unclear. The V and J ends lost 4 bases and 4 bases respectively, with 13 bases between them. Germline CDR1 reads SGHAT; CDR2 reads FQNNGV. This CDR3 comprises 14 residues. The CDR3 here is CASSSSGPGYGYTF. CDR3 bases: TGTGCCAGCAGCTCCTCGGGCCCTGGCTATGGCTACACCTTC.

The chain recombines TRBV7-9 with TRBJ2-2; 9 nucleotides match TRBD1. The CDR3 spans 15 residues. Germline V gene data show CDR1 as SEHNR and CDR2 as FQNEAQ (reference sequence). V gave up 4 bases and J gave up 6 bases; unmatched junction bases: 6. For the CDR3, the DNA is TGTGCCAGCAGCTATACAGGGGGCAATGCCGGGGAGCTGTTTTTT. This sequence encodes CASSYTGGNAGELFF. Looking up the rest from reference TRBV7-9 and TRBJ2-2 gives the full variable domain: DTGVSQNPRHKITKRGQNVTFRCDPISEHNRLYWYRQTLGQGPEFLTYFQNEAQLEKSRLLSDRFSAERPKGSFSTLEIQRTEQGDSAMYLCASSYTGGNAGELFFGEGSRLTVL.

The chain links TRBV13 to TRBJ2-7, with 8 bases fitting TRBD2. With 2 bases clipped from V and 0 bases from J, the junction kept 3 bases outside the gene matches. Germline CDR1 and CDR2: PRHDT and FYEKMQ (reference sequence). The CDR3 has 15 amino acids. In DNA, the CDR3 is TGTGCCAGCAGCTTAACCGGGAGGGTCTCCTACGAGCAGTACTTC. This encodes CASSLTGRVSYEQYF. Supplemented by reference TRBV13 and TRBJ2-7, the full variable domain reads AAGVIQSPRHLIKEKRETATLKCYPIPRHDTVYWYQQGPGQDPQFLISFYEKMQSDKGSIPDRFSAQQFSDYHSELNMSSLELGDSALYFCASSLTGRVSYEQYFGPGTRLTVT.

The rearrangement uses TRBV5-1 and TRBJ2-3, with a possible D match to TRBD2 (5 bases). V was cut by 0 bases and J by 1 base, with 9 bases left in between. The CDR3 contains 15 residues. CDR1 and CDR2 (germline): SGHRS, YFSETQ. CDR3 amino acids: CASSLGRAGTDTQYF. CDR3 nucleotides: TGCGCCAGCAGCTTGGGGCGGGCCGGCACAGATACGCAGTATTTT. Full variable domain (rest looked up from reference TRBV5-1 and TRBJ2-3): KAGVTQTPRYLIKTRGQQVTLSCSPISGHRSVSWYQQTPGQGLQFLFEYFSETQRNKGNFPGRFSGRQFSNSRSEMNVSTLELGDSALYLCASSLGRAGTDTQYFGPGTRLTVL.

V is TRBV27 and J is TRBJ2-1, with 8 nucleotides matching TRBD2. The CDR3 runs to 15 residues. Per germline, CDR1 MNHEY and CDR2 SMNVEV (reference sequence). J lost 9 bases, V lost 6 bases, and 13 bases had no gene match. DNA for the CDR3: TGTGCCAGCAGATCCCCGGGACTAGTAATCACTGAGCAGTTCTTC. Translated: CASRSPGLVITEQFF.

CDR3 protein: CASSWGTASTDTQYF. The CDR3 DNA reads as TGCGCCAGCAGCTGGGGGACAGCTAGCACAGATACGCAGTATTTT. The chain uses TRBV5-1 and TRBJ2-3; 7 bases map to TRBD1. Trimming at V came to 3 bases and at J to 0 bases, leaving 4 bases not matched to a gene. CDR1 is SGHRS, CDR2 YFSETQ, per germline. This CDR3 region has 15 residues.

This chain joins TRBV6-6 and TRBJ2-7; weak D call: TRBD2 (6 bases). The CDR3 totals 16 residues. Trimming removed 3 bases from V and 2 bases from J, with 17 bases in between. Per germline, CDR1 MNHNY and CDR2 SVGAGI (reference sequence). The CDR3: CASSYDQAGNTYEQYF. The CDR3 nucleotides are TGTGCCAGCAGTTATGATCAAGCGGGCAACACCTACGAGCAGTACTTC.

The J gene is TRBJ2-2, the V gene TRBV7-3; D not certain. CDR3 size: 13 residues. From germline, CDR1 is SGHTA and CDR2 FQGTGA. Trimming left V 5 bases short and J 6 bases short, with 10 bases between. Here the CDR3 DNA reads TGTGCCAGCAGCCCACAAATTGCCGGGGAGCTGTTTTTT. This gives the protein CASSPQIAGELFF.

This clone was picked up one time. CDR3 sequence: CASSLSGGTEAFF. CDR3 DNA: TGCGCCAGCAGCTTGAGTGGAGGCACTGAAGCTTTCTTT. This chain links TRBV5-1 with TRBJ1-1, with no clear D. Germline-derived CDR1 and CDR2 are SGHRS and YFSETQ. V lost 1 base and J 4 bases, leaving 8 bases between the germline ends. The CDR3 extends over 13 amino acids.

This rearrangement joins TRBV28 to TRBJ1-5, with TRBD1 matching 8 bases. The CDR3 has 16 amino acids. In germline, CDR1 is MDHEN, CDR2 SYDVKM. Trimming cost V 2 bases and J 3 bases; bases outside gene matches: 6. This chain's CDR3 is CASSLGQGIDNQPQHF. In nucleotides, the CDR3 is TGTGCCAGCAGTTTAGGACAGGGTATTGACAATCAGCCCCAGCATTTT.

CDR3 loop: CASSGPNLGGYTF. In DNA, the CDR3 is TGTGCCAGCAGTGGTCCAAACCTCGGTGGCTACACCTTC. The chain is built from TRBV6-4 and TRBJ1-2; D unclear. The CDR3 runs to 13 residues. The V end lost 4 bases, the J end lost 7 bases, and 13 bases lay between the germline ends. CDR1 and CDR2 (germline): MRHNA, SNTAGT.

CDR3 residues: CASKSTGSPPGANVLTF. The CDR3, as DNA: TGTGCCAGCAAATCGACGGGGTCTCCTCCTGGGGCCAACGTCCTGACTTTC. The gene calls are TRBV28 and TRBJ2-6; D perhaps matches TRBD2 (5 bases). Trimming stripped 7 bases from V and 2 bases from J, with 18 bases between. Germline-derived CDR1 and CDR2 are MDHEN and SYDVKM. The CDR3 is 17 amino acids.

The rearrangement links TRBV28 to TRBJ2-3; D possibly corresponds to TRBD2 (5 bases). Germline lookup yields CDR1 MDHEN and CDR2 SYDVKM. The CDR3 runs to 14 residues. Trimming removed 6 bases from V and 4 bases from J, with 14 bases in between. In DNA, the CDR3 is TGTGCCAGCAGGATAGGAGGCGACTCAGATACGCAGTATTTT. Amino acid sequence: CASRIGGDSDTQYF.

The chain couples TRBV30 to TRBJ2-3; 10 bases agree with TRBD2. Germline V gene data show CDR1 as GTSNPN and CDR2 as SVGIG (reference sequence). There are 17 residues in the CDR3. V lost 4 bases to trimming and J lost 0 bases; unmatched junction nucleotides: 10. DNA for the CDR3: TGTGCCTGGACCTCGACCAGGACTAGCGGCAGCACAGATACGCAGTATTTT. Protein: CAWTSTRTSGSTDTQYF. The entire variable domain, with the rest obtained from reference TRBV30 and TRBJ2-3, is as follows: SQTIHQWPATLVQPVGSPLSLECTVEGTSNPNLYWYRQAAGRGLQLLFYSVGIGQISSEVPQNLSASRPQDRQFILSSKKLLLSDSGFYLCAWTSTRTSGSTDTQYFGPGTRLTVL.

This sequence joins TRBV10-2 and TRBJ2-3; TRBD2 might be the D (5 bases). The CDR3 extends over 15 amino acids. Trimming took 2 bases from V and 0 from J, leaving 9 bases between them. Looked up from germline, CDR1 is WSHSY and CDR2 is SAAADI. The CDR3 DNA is TGCGCCAGCAGTGAGCTCAGGACTAGCACAGATACGCAGTATTTT. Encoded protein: CASSELRTSTDTQYF.

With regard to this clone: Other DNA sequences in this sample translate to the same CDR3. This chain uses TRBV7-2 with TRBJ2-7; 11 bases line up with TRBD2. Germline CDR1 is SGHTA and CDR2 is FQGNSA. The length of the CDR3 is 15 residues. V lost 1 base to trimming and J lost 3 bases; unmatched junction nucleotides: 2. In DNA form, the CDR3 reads TGTGCCAGCAGCTTAGTCACTAGCGGGAGCTACGAGCAGTACTTC. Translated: CASSLVTSGSYEQYF. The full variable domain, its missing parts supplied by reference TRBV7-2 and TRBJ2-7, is GAGVSQSPSNKVTEKGKDVELRCDPISGHTALYWYRQSLGQGLEFLIYFQGNSAPDKSGLPSDRFSAERTGGSVSTLTIQRTQQEDSAVYLCASSLVTSGSYEQYFGPGTRLTVT.

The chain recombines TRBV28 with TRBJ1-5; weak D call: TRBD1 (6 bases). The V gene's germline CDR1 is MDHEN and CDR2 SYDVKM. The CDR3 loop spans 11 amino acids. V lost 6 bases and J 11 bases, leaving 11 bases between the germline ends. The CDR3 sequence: CASRSPGAQHF. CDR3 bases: TGTGCCAGCAGATCCCCAGGGGCCCAGCATTTT.

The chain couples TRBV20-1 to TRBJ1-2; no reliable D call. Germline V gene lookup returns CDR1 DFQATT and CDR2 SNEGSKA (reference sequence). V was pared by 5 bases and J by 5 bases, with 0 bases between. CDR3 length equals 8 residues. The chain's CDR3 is CSAYGYTF. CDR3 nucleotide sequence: TGCAGTGCTTATGGCTACACCTTC.

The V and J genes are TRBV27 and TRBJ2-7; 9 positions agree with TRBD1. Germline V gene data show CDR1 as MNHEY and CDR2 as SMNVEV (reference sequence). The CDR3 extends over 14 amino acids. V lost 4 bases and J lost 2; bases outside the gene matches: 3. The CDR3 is CASSSGQGAYEQYF. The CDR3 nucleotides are TGTGCCAGCAGTTCGGGACAGGGCGCCTACGAGCAGTACTTC.

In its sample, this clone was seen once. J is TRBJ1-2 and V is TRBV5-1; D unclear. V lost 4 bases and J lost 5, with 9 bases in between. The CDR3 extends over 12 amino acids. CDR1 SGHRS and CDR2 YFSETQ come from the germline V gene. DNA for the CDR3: TGCGCCAGCAGCAGTGGTCCTTATGGCTACACCTTC. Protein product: CASSSGPYGYTF. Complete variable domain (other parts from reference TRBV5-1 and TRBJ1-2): KAGVTQTPRYLIKTRGQQVTLSCSPISGHRSVSWYQQTPGQGLQFLFEYFSETQRNKGNFPGRFSGRQFSNSRSEMNVSTLELGDSALYLCASSSGPYGYTFGSGTRLTVV.

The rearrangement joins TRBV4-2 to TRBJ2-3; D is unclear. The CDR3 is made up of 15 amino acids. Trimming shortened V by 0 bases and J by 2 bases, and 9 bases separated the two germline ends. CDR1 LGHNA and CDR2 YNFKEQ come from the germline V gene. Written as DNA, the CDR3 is TGTGCCAGCAGCCAAGAGGCCCTCGACACAGATACGCAGTATTTT. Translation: CASSQEALDTDTQYF.

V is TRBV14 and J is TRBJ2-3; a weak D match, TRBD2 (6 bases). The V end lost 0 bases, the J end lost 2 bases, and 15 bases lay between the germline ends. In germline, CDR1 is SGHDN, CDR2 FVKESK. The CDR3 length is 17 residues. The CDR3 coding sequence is TGTGCCAGCAGCCAAGAACTAGGAGGGGCAGTCACAGATACGCAGTATTTT. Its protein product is CASSQELGGAVTDTQYF.

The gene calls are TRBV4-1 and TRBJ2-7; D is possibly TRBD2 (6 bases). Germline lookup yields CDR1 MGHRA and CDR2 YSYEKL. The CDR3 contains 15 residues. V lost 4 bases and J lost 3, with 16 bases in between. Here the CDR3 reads CASSRISGGGYEQYF. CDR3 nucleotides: TGCGCCAGCAGCCGGATTTCCGGGGGTGGCTACGAGCAGTACTTC.